The present T cell receptor (beta chain) was sequenced within a study of T cells after yellow fever vaccination. Study overall: Preparation used SMART-Seq v4 Ultra Low Input for the low-cell-number fractions.

Many counts were recorded for this clonotype. As TCR cDNA was made by 5'RACE template switching, a universal primer site and UMIs were added. One entry per CDR3 protein results from TCRdb running MiXCR on the 5' RACE reads. The sample contains about 74,000 distinct CDR3 sequences, 7.1% of which appear only once. In germline, CDR1 is SGHAT, CDR2 FQNNGV. The CDR3 sequence is 11 residues long. Trimming stripped 8 bases from V and 5 bases from J, with 9 bases between. The chain carries TRBV11-2 and TRBJ2-5; no clear D. This TCR came from a man aged 18 to 30 who received the YFV17D yellow fever vaccine. The material sequenced was CD8+ T cells sorted from PBMCs, taken less than 6 days after the first yellow fever vaccination. CDR3 coding DNA: TGTGCCAGCGGCTACACGGAGACCCAGTACTTC. Its translation: CASGYTETQYF. Filled out from reference TRBV11-2 and TRBJ2-5, the complete variable domain reads EAGVAQSPRYKIIEKRQSVAFWCNPISGHATLYWYQQILGQGPKLLIQFQNNGVVDDSQLPKDRFSAERLKGVDSTLKIQPAKLEDSAVYLCASGYTETQYFGPGTRLLVL.